These 25 T cell receptor beta chains were all obtained from the same sample, sequenced in a study of cytomegalovirus exposure and HLA in healthy donors. 60 Vbeta and 13 Jbeta primers were used in PCR. Measured with immunoSEQ multiplex PCR; TCRdb has only the in-frame clones, and not every one. The sample yields about 120,000 clones, 65% to 90% seen once. The sequenced material came from PBMCs. These receptors came from a woman aged 40 to 50 in good health and CMV-seronegative.

The rearrangement links TRBV2 to TRBJ1-2; no firm D call. The CDR3 length is 13 residues. V lost 4 bases, J lost 1 base, and 7 bases lay in between. Per the germline V gene, CDR1 is SNHLY and CDR2 is FYNNEI. Here the CDR3 DNA reads TGTGCCAGCAGTGTTAGCATTAACTATGGCTACACCTTC. Encoded protein: CASSVSINYGYTF.

The chain employs TRBV6-1 and TRBJ2-6, with TRBD1 identical over 8 bases. V trimming: 6 bases; J trimming: 3 bases; junction bases outside the gene matches: 4. From germline, CDR1 is MNHNS and CDR2 SASEGT. This CDR3 is built from 15 residues. The CDR3 DNA is TGTGCCAGCAGCGACAGGGGAAGTGGGGCCAACGTCCTGACTTTC. It translates to CASSDRGSGANVLTF.

The rearrangement uses TRBV2 and TRBJ2-1, with 11 bases matching TRBD1. This CDR3 spans 14 amino acids. Germline CDR1 and CDR2: SNHLY and FYNNEI. J lost 7 bases, V lost 7 bases, and 6 bases had no gene match. The CDR3 sequence is CASKPGQGGNEQFF. The DNA for the CDR3 is TGTGCCAGCAAACCGGGACAGGGGGGGAATGAGCAGTTCTTC. Full variable domain (outside the CDR3, taken from reference TRBV2 and TRBJ2-1): EPEVTQTPSHQVTQMGQEVILRCVPISNHLYFYWYRQILGQKVEFLVSFYNNEISEKSEIFDDQFSVERPDGSNFTLKIRSTKLEDSAMYFCASKPGQGGNEQFFGPGTRLTVL.

The CDR3 sequence is CASSDHGQSYEQYF. The CDR3 DNA reads as TGTGCCAGCAGTGACCACGGACAGTCCTACGAGCAGTACTTC. The rearrangement links TRBV6-5 to TRBJ2-5, with a possible D match to TRBD1 (6 bases). The end of the DNA is better explained by TRBJ2-7, so the J call may be wrong. This CDR3 has 14 residues. The germline gives CDR1 MNHEY, CDR2 SVGAGI.

The chain employs TRBV9 and TRBJ2-1, with a tentative D call TRBD2 (5 bases). V was shortened by 0 bases and J by 7 bases, with 8 bases between the two germline ends. The CDR3 is 13 amino acids. Germline CDR1 SGDLS, CDR2 YYNGEE. The DNA of the CDR3 is TGTGCCAGCAGCGTAGCTGAGGGAAATGAGCAGTTCTTC. Translation gives CASSVAEGNEQFF.

This clone has only a few counts. The V and J genes are TRBV7-6 and TRBJ2-2, with 9 bases identical to TRBD1. V lost 6 bases to trimming and J lost 5 bases; unmatched junction nucleotides: 10. Germline V CDR1 and CDR2: SGHVS, FNYEAQ. This CDR3 contains 16 residues. CDR3 in DNA: TGTGCCAGCAGGGGATCGGGACAGGGCAGGACCGGGGAGCTGTTTTTT. Translation gives CASRGSGQGRTGELFF.

CDR3 bases: TGTGCCAGCAGCTTAAGGGTCAGGGGGGCTAAATGGGGAGATACGCAGTATTTT. This encodes CASSLRVRGAKWGDTQYF. The V call is TRBV7-6, the J call TRBJ2-3, with D tentatively TRBD1 (7 bases). The V and J ends lost 2 bases and 5 bases respectively, with 23 bases between them. CDR3 length: 18 residues. From germline, CDR1 is SGHVS and CDR2 FNYEAQ.

This clone showed up just once. J is TRBJ2-3 and V is TRBV5-1; 7 positions agree with TRBD1. From germline, CDR1 is SGHRS and CDR2 YFSETQ. This CDR3 has 15 amino acids. J gave up 0 bases and V 1 base, and 2 bases lay outside the gene matches. This CDR3 is CASSLRGQSTDTQYF. CDR3 coding DNA: TGCGCCAGCAGCTTGAGGGGACAGAGCACAGATACGCAGTATTTT.

The chain employs TRBV10-1 and TRBJ2-5; 7 bases map to TRBD1. The CDR3 is made up of 14 amino acids. Germline V gives CDR1 WNHNN, CDR2 SYGVQD (reference sequence). The junction had 5 bases not matched to a gene; V was cut back by 2 bases and J by 5 bases. CDR3 in amino acids: CASSEAGGYETQYF. The CDR3 nucleotides read TGCGCCAGCAGTGAGGCAGGGGGATACGAGACCCAGTACTTC.

The chain joins TRBV5-4 to TRBJ2-4; the match to TRBD1 covers 11 bases. Trimming took 0 bases from V and 6 from J; bases not matched to a gene: 8. The CDR3 totals 17 residues. Germline CDR1 is SGHNT and CDR2 is YYREEE (reference sequence). CDR3 loop: CASSLGGTGGNGNIQYF. The CDR3 DNA follows: TGTGCCAGCAGCTTGGGAGGGACAGGGGGGAACGGAAACATTCAGTACTTC. Based on the CDR3 plus reference TRBV5-4 and TRBJ2-4, the full variable domain is ETGVTQSPTHLIKTRGQQVTLRCSSQSGHNTVSWYQQALGQGPQFIFQYYREEENGRGNFPPRFSGLQFPNYSSELNVNALELDDSALYLCASSLGGTGGNGNIQYFGAGTRLSVL.

The V call is TRBV19, the J call TRBJ2-1; 8 bases are a match to TRBD2. From germline, CDR1 is LNHDA and CDR2 SQIVND (reference sequence). The CDR3 totals 16 residues. The J segment lost 7 bases and the V segment lost 2 bases, leaving 10 bases of the junction unmatched. CDR3: CASSITLALAGNEQFF. The DNA for the CDR3 is TGTGCCAGTAGTATAACTCTGGCCTTAGCGGGAAATGAGCAGTTCTTC.

This clone appeared a few times. This chain links TRBV6-1 with TRBJ1-2; D is unclear. Germline lookup yields CDR1 MNHNS and CDR2 SASEGT. V dropped 1 base and J dropped 8 bases, with 20 bases sitting between them. The CDR3 sequence is 16 residues long. CDR3 in amino acids: CASSEVTETFALGYTF. DNA for the CDR3: TGTGCCAGCAGTGAAGTAACAGAAACCTTCGCTCTCGGCTACACCTTC.

V is TRBV19 and J is TRBJ1-5; 8 nucleotides line up with TRBD1. Trimming took 8 bases from V and 5 from J; bases not matched to a gene: 8. CDR1 and CDR2 from the germline V gene are LNHDA and SQIVND (reference sequence). The CDR3 sequence is 14 residues long. This CDR3 reads CASGTGGSDQPQHF. CDR3 bases: TGTGCCAGTGGTACAGGGGGGAGCGATCAGCCCCAGCATTTT. Looking up the rest from reference TRBV19 and TRBJ1-5 gives the full variable domain: DGGITQSPKYLFRKEGQNVTLSCEQNLNHDAMYWYRQDPGQGLRLIYYSQIVNDFQKGDIAEGYSVSREKKESFPLTVTSAQKNPTAFYLCASGTGGSDQPQHFGDGTRLSIL.

This clone showed up just once. The chain uses TRBV6-1 and TRBJ1-3, with a tentative D call TRBD1 (5 bases). V was trimmed by 6 bases and J by 0 bases, leaving 9 bases between them. CDR1 is MNHNS and CDR2 is SASEGT in the germline V gene. This CDR3 has 14 amino acids. CDR3 amino acids: CASSVDNSGNTIYF. The CDR3 nucleotides read TGTGCCAGCAGCGTGGACAACTCTGGAAACACCATATATTTT.

The table lists this clone with a few counts. The J gene is TRBJ1-1, the V gene TRBV7-9, with unresolved D. This CDR3 comprises 12 residues. Germline V gene sequence: CDR1 SEHNR, CDR2 FQNEAQ (reference sequence). V shed 2 bases and J shed 3 bases, with 4 bases lying between them. The CDR3 is CASSLSYTEAFF. The CDR3 nucleotides are TGTGCCAGCAGCTTAAGCTACACTGAAGCTTTCTTT.

This clone occurred a few times. V gene TRBV5-6 combines with J gene TRBJ1-1, with D possibly matching TRBD1 (5 bases). Trimming stripped 4 bases from V and 3 bases from J, with 16 bases between. Germline CDR1 SGHDT, CDR2 YYEEEE. The CDR3 is 15 amino acids. CDR3 sequence: CASSAAGRGDTEAFF. The CDR3 nucleotides are TGTGCCAGCAGCGCCGCGGGACGGGGAGACACTGAAGCTTTCTTT.

V and J are TRBV6-5 and TRBJ2-2; D may be TRBD2 (6 bases). V was trimmed by 4 bases and J by 7 bases, leaving 10 bases between them. Germline V lookup: CDR1 MNHEY, CDR2 SVGAGI. The CDR3 extends over 13 amino acids. The CDR3 sequence: CASSSSEVGELFF. The CDR3 DNA reads as TGTGCCAGCAGTTCTAGCGAAGTCGGGGAGCTGTTTTTT.

The chain joins TRBV7-9 to TRBJ1-1, with 7 nucleotides matching TRBD1. Trimming cost V 5 bases and J 5 bases; bases outside gene matches: 11. The CDR3 is 15 residues long. The V gene's germline CDR1 is SEHNR and CDR2 FQNEAQ (reference sequence). CDR3 coding DNA: TGTGCCAGCAGCGACCGGGACAGTGATTGGACTGAAGCTTTCTTT. This codes for CASSDRDSDWTEAFF.

The genes are TRBV27 and TRBJ2-1, with a possible D match to TRBD2 (5 bases). V lost 4 bases and J 0 bases, leaving 10 bases between the germline ends. The CDR3 is 15 residues long. Germline assignment: CDR1 MNHEY and CDR2 SMNVEV (reference sequence). The CDR3 DNA is TGTGCCAGCAGTTATCGACTACCCTCCTACAATGAGCAGTTCTTC. This sequence encodes CASSYRLPSYNEQFF.

V is TRBV28 and J is TRBJ2-7; 7 nucleotides align to TRBD1. The germline V gene encodes CDR1 MDHEN and CDR2 SYDVKM. V lost 6 bases to trimming and J lost 3 bases; unmatched junction nucleotides: 5. The CDR3 sequence is 13 residues long. CDR3 sequence: CASRKGGNYEQYF. The CDR3 DNA reads TGTGCCAGCAGAAAAGGGGGCAACTACGAGCAGTACTTC.

This clone was seen only once. This rearrangement joins TRBV5-1 to TRBJ2-1; 16 bases agree with TRBD2. With 6 bases clipped from V and 3 bases from J, the junction kept 6 bases outside the gene matches. The germline V gene encodes CDR1 SGHRS and CDR2 YFSETQ. CDR3 length: 17 residues. CDR3 sequence (DNA): TGCGCCAGCACCGGGACTAGCGGGGGGGCCTTCTACAATGAGCAGTTCTTC. Its translation: CASTGTSGGAFYNEQFF.

The chain combines TRBV19 with TRBJ1-2; tentative D call: TRBD1 (5 bases). The germline gives CDR1 LNHDA, CDR2 SQIVND (reference sequence). The ends were cut back, 6 bases at V and 0 bases at J, with 17 bases in the middle. This CDR3 region has 16 residues. DNA of the CDR3: TGTGCCAGTAGCCTATTGCCCGGGGGTTCTAACTATGGCTACACCTTC. Its protein is CASSLLPGGSNYGYTF.

This chain joins TRBV2 and TRBJ2-7; TRBD1 matches at 8 bases. Germline loops: CDR1 SNHLY, CDR2 FYNNEI. The J segment lost 1 base and the V segment lost 3 bases, leaving 2 bases of the junction unmatched. This CDR3 comprises 14 residues. CDR3 sequence reads: CASSDQGASYEQYF. As DNA, the CDR3 is TGTGCCAGCAGTGACCAGGGGGCATCCTACGAGCAGTACTTC. Full variable domain (outside the CDR3, taken from reference TRBV2 and TRBJ2-7): EPEVTQTPSHQVTQMGQEVILRCVPISNHLYFYWYRQILGQKVEFLVSFYNNEISEKSEIFDDQFSVERPDGSNFTLKIRSTKLEDSAMYFCASSDQGASYEQYFGPGTRLTVT.

This chain connects TRBV5-1 to TRBJ1-2, with D tentatively TRBD1 (5 bases). The V and J ends lost 4 bases and 4 bases respectively, with 14 bases between them. Germline lookup yields CDR1 SGHRS and CDR2 YFSETQ. The CDR3 is 14 residues long. The CDR3 sequence is CASSPSGGSYGYTF. The CDR3 nucleotides read TGCGCCAGCAGCCCCAGTGGGGGGAGCTATGGCTACACCTTC.

The chain carries TRBV16 and TRBJ2-7, with 8 bases identical to TRBD1. V was pared by 5 bases and J by 1 base, with 10 bases of the junction left unmatched. There are 16 residues in the CDR3. Germline V gene lookup returns CDR1 KGHSY and CDR2 FQNENV. The CDR3 nucleotides read TGTGCCAGCAGCACCCAAGGACAGGGCTTTTCCTACGAGCAGTACTTC. It translates to CASSTQGQGFSYEQYF.